This TCR beta chain is drawn from a study of identical twins' blood T cells. TCRdb re-derived calls from the 5' RACE reads in MiXCR, one entry per CDR3 protein. The table includes fewer than 450,000 distinct CDR3 sequences, approximately 30% detected once. This CDR3 is built from 15 residues. Germline V CDR1 and CDR2: MNHNS, SASEGT. On this clonotype: A junction end diverges from the germline sequence, so it may reflect a read error.

Sequencing was carried out using PBMCs. This clonotype originated in a woman aged 18 to 55 in good health. The chain has TRBV6-1 and TRBJ1-2, with TRBD1 as a possible D gene (5 bases). Here the CDR3 DNA reads TGTGTCAGCAGAAGTGACCCCGCTCAGGGCTATGGCTACACCTTC. This gives the protein CVSRSDPAQGYGYTF.